The 9 T cell receptor beta chains below were found in one sample sequenced in a study of CD8+ T cells in alopecia areata. It was cDNA, reverse transcribed from extracted RNA, that served as the sequencing template. Using immunoSEQ multiplex PCR, the repertoire was profiled, and TCRdb retains in-frame clones only, with some absent. The sample carries about 200,000 clones, 50% to 75% recorded once. Treatment reported: oral pan-JAK inhibitor, 5-10 mg twice daily. The sample here was CD4+ T cells sorted from blood, taken at week 4, from a patient treated with tofacitinib. Receptors originate from a human donor with alopecia areata.

The gene calls are TRBV4-2 and TRBJ2-3, with TRBD2 matching over 13 bases. The germline V gene has CDR1 LGHNA and CDR2 YNFKEQ. Losses at the gene ends were 3 bases for V and 8 bases for J; bases not matched to a gene: 8. The CDR3 length is 16 residues. In DNA, the CDR3 is TGTGCCAGCAGCCAGGAAACTAGCGGGGGGGCCGGTACGCAGTATTTT. It encodes CASSQETSGGAGTQYF.

V and J are TRBV4-3 and TRBJ2-1; 11 nucleotides align to TRBD1. Germline CDR1 is LGHNA and CDR2 is YSLEER. This CDR3 is built from 16 residues. V lost 3 bases and J lost 8; bases outside the gene matches: 9. The CDR3 is CASSQERTGGLDEQFF. CDR3 bases: TGCGCCAGCAGCCAGGAACGGACAGGGGGCTTGGATGAGCAGTTCTTC.

This clone was recorded a few times. The chain links TRBV6-6 to TRBJ2-1; 14 bases map to TRBD2. Germline-derived CDR1 and CDR2 are MNHNY and SVGAGI (reference sequence). CDR3 length: 16 residues. V shed 5 bases and J 8 bases; nucleotides not matched to a gene: 8. In DNA, the CDR3 is TGTGCCAGCAGTGCTGGACTAGCGGGGGGCCGGGATGAGCAGTTCTTC. Protein product: CASSAGLAGGRDEQFF.

CDR3 coding DNA: TGCGCCAGCAGTTCCCGGGAGATGAACACTGAAGCTTTCTTT. Translation gives CASSSREMNTEAFF. J is TRBJ1-1 and V is TRBV5-1; D unclear. Trimming removed 5 bases at V and 0 bases at J, with 11 bases between. This CDR3 has 14 amino acids. Germline V gives CDR1 SGHRS, CDR2 YFSETQ.

This clone has more than one count but fewer than ten. The chain employs TRBV7-3 and TRBJ1-4; a weak D match, TRBD1 (5 bases). Germline V gene sequence: CDR1 SGHTA, CDR2 FQGTGA. The CDR3 runs 13 residues. Trimming left V 5 bases short and J 8 bases short, with 12 bases between. The CDR3 here is CASSKGPGEKLFF. CDR3 nucleotides: TGTGCCAGCAGCAAGGGACCGGGGGAAAAACTGTTTTTT.

V gene TRBV5-1 combines with J gene TRBJ1-2; D ambiguous. This CDR3 has 13 amino acids. V was trimmed by 0 bases and J by 7 bases, leaving 10 bases between them. Germline V lookup: CDR1 SGHRS, CDR2 YFSETQ. The CDR3 bases are TGCGCCAGCAGCTTGGGAGGGCGAGGTGGCTACACCTTC. Its translation: CASSLGGRGGYTF. The full variable domain, rest sourced from reference TRBV5-1 and TRBJ1-2, is KAGVTQTPRYLIKTRGQQVTLSCSPISGHRSVSWYQQTPGQGLQFLFEYFSETQRNKGNFPGRFSGRQFSNSRSEMNVSTLELGDSALYLCASSLGGRGGYTFGSGTRLTVV.

V usage is TRBV6-1 and J usage is TRBJ2-7, with 9 bases fitting TRBD1. Germline loops: CDR1 MNHNS, CDR2 SASEGT. The length of the CDR3 is 15 residues. Trimming at V came to 2 bases and at J to 2 bases, leaving 4 bases not matched to a gene. The CDR3 region has the DNA TGTGCCAGCAGTGAATTCGGGACAGGGACCTACGAGCAGTACTTC. Amino acids: CASSEFGTGTYEQYF.

The chain is built from TRBV27 and TRBJ2-2; D gene unclear. Trimming took 4 bases from V and 4 from J, leaving 7 bases between them. Germline loops: CDR1 MNHEY, CDR2 SMNVEV (reference sequence). This CDR3 is 13 amino acids long. In DNA, the CDR3 is TGTGCCAGCAGTTCACCAGTCACCGGGGAGCTGTTTTTT. Amino acids: CASSSPVTGELFF.

CDR3 DNA sequence: TGTGCCAGCAGCCAAGGGGGGGCAGCTAATGAAAAACTGTTTTTT. Residues: CASSQGGAANEKLFF. The rearrangement links TRBV14 to TRBJ1-4; TRBD1 might be the D (6 bases). The CDR3 spans 15 residues. Trimming shortened V by 1 base and J by 3 bases, and 9 bases separated the two germline ends. The germline gives CDR1 SGHDN, CDR2 FVKESK.